This TCR beta chain was recorded in a study of lymphopenia after photon versus proton radiotherapy. This CDR3 contains 13 residues. Germline V gene lookup returns CDR1 SQVTM and CDR2 ANQGSEA. Trimming stripped 3 bases from V and 7 bases from J, with 15 bases between. The repertoire was sequenced with immunoSEQ multiplex PCR; TCRdb's copy has only in-frame clones and lacks some. Seen here are tens of thousands of clones, approximately 90% observed once, and the top ten hold around 15%. The rearrangement uses TRBV29-1 and TRBJ1-1; weak D call: TRBD1 (6 bases). The clonotype originates from a man between 60 and 75 years old with cholangiocarcinoma. Sequenced here: peripheral blood, sampled from a patient treated with photon-based radiotherapy. The CDR3 spells CSVEGSGAGEAFF. Here the CDR3 DNA reads TGCAGCGTTGAGGGTTCAGGGGCGGGTGAAGCTTTCTTT.